Presented here are 26 T cell receptor beta chains from one specimen sequenced in a study of cytomegalovirus exposure and HLA in healthy donors. It was with 60 Vbeta and 13 Jbeta primers that the PCR ran. Clones were read by immunoSEQ multiplex PCR, and TCRdb kept only the in-frame ones, dropping some. The sample has some 200,000 clones, about four fifths seen once; the top ten hold about 2.2%. The source material was PBMCs. The receptor set was obtained from a woman in her 50s in good health and CMV-seronegative.

J is TRBJ2-5 and V is TRBV9; D might be TRBD1 (6 bases). This CDR3 has 15 amino acids. Trimming left V 4 bases short and J 3 bases short, with 16 bases between. Looked up from germline, CDR1 is SGDLS and CDR2 is YYNGEE. In nucleotides, the CDR3 is TGTGCCAGCAGCCTAAGACCCAGACAGGAAGAGACCCAGTACTTC. It yields the protein CASSLRPRQEETQYF.

The rearrangement uses TRBV2 and TRBJ1-1; D is uncertain. Germline CDR1 is SNHLY and CDR2 is FYNNEI. Trimming stripped 3 bases from V and 0 bases from J, with 14 bases between. This CDR3 contains 16 residues. This CDR3 is CASSEDREVLNTEAFF. The CDR3 coding sequence is TGTGCCAGCAGTGAGGACCGGGAGGTCTTGAACACTGAAGCTTTCTTT.

The rearrangement joins TRBV5-1 to TRBJ2-7; D remains ambiguous. Trimming left V 1 base short and J 7 bases short, with 9 bases between. This CDR3 is built from 12 residues. CDR1 SGHRS and CDR2 YFSETQ come from the germline V gene. This CDR3 is CASSLTRGEQYF. CDR3 in DNA: TGCGCCAGCAGCTTGACGAGAGGAGAGCAGTACTTC.

The rearrangement joins TRBV7-2 to TRBJ2-5, with 11 bases fitting TRBD2. Germline-derived CDR1 and CDR2 are SGHTA and FQGNSA. CDR3 length: 15 residues. Trimming cost V 1 base and J 9 bases; bases outside gene matches: 7. CDR3 sequence: CASSLGFSGGASQYF. The CDR3 DNA reads as TGTGCCAGCAGCTTAGGTTTTAGCGGGGGGGCCTCCCAGTACTTC.

This chain uses TRBV28 with TRBJ1-1; tentative D call: TRBD1 (5 bases). The CDR3 is made up of 14 amino acids. Germline V gives CDR1 MDHEN, CDR2 SYDVKM. Trimming removed 6 bases at V and 5 bases at J, with 16 bases between. This CDR3 is CASRDSLITTEAFF. CDR3 nucleotide sequence: TGTGCCAGCAGAGACAGCCTGATAACAACTGAAGCTTTCTTT.

This CDR3 is CASRYQGFDEKLFF. In nucleotides, the CDR3 is TGTGCCAGCAGATACCAGGGGTTTGATGAAAAACTGTTTTTT. V and J are TRBV7-9 and TRBJ1-4, with D possibly being TRBD1 (6 bases). CDR3 length: 14 residues. Trimming took 6 bases from V and 6 from J, leaving 14 bases between them. Germline V CDR1 and CDR2: SEHNR, FQNEAQ (reference sequence).

The J gene is TRBJ2-7, the V gene TRBV7-9; D possibly corresponds to TRBD1 (6 bases). Trimming removed 5 bases at V and 6 bases at J, with 20 bases between. CDR1 is SEHNR, CDR2 FQNEAQ, per germline (reference sequence). The CDR3 totals 15 residues. CDR3 in amino acids: CASSLGVRQDSEQYF. The DNA for the CDR3 is TGTGCCAGCAGCCTCGGTGTAAGACAGGACTCCGAGCAGTACTTC.

The chain carries TRBV15 and TRBJ2-1; 8 nucleotides match TRBD2. Per germline, CDR1 LNHNV and CDR2 YYDKDF (reference sequence). Trimming took 0 bases from V and 4 from J; bases not matched to a gene: 5. The CDR3 extends over 16 amino acids. The CDR3 spells CATSRDLLAGYNEQFF. DNA for the CDR3: TGTGCCACCAGCAGAGATCTCCTAGCGGGTTACAATGAGCAGTTCTTC.

This clone was found a few times. The chain links TRBV28 to TRBJ2-4; 7 bases align to TRBD1. CDR3 length equals 16 residues. The V gene end was trimmed by 5 bases and the J gene end by 6 bases; junction bases not matched to a gene: 13. Looked up from germline, CDR1 is MDHEN and CDR2 is SYDVKM. The CDR3, as DNA: TGTGCCAGCAGTGTCAGACAGGGACCTGCCGGAAACATTCAGTACTTC. It is translated as CASSVRQGPAGNIQYF. Full variable domain (remainder filled in from reference TRBV28 and TRBJ2-4): DVKVTQSSRYLVKRTGEKVFLECVQDMDHENMFWYRQDPGLGLRLIYFSYDVKMKEKGDIPEGYSVSREKKERFSLILESASTNQTSMYLCASSVRQGPAGNIQYFGAGTRLSVL.

This clone appeared once. The CDR3 DNA reads as TGTGCCAGCAGCCCAAGGGCGGGACTAGCGGGAGGGGGAGTCTACAATGAGCAGTTCTTC. Protein sequence: CASSPRAGLAGGGVYNEQFF. The chain joins TRBV14 to TRBJ2-1, with 16 nucleotides matching TRBD2. Germline CDR1 is SGHDN and CDR2 is FVKESK. The junction had 12 bases not matched to a gene; V was cut back by 4 bases and J by 3 bases. CDR3 size: 20 residues.

The rearrangement links TRBV7-6 to TRBJ1-3; unclear D gene. The CDR3 length is 15 residues. V was clipped by 5 bases and J by 2 bases, with 13 bases between them. Per germline, CDR1 SGHVS and CDR2 FNYEAQ. In DNA, the CDR3 is TGTGCCAGCAGCGACCAGTTAGCCCCTGGAAACACCATATATTTT. As protein: CASSDQLAPGNTIYF.

This chain joins TRBV19 and TRBJ1-6, with TRBD1 identical over 9 bases. CDR3 length: 14 residues. The trim removed 4 bases at V and 10 bases at J, leaving 5 bases unmatched. The germline V gene has CDR1 LNHDA and CDR2 SQIVND (reference sequence). The CDR3, as DNA: TGTGCCAGTAGTACGACAGGGGGAGAGTCACCCCTCCACTTT. Translating it yields CASSTTGGESPLHF.

This chain joins TRBV28 and TRBJ2-7; 14 bases fit TRBD2. V lost 5 bases and J lost 7; bases outside the gene matches: 1. This CDR3 region has 13 residues. Germline V gives CDR1 MDHEN, CDR2 SYDVKM. CDR3 sequence: CASSGTSGSEQYF. For the CDR3, the DNA is TGTGCCAGCAGTGGGACTAGCGGGAGTGAGCAGTACTTC.

The chain employs TRBV18 and TRBJ2-3, with no clear D. The V end was cut by 3 bases, the J end by 4 bases, with 17 bases between. This CDR3 is 16 amino acids long. Germline V gene sequence: CDR1 KGHSH, CDR2 LQKENI. The CDR3 DNA reads as TGTGCCAGCTCACCGTCTTCGGTCTCTGTCGCAGATACGCAGTATTTT. Amino acid sequence: CASSPSSVSVADTQYF.

The V gene is TRBV11-2, the J gene TRBJ1-1; D uncertain. Germline assignment: CDR1 SGHAT and CDR2 FQNNGV. V gave up 5 bases and J gave up 0 bases, with 10 bases separating them. The length of the CDR3 is 14 residues. Here the CDR3 DNA reads TGTGCCAGCAGCGTAGGAGGGTTGAACACTGAAGCTTTCTTT. Translated, it gives CASSVGGLNTEAFF.

The V and J genes are TRBV6-4 and TRBJ2-1; TRBD2 is a possible D gene (5 bases). The CDR3 consists of 15 residues. Germline-derived CDR1 and CDR2 are MRHNA and SNTAGT. Trimming left V 4 bases short and J 2 bases short, with 12 bases between. The CDR3 loop reads CASSAGDSAYNEQFF. The DNA for the CDR3 is TGTGCCAGCAGTGCCGGGGATAGTGCCTACAATGAGCAGTTCTTC.

This chain connects TRBV5-1 to TRBJ2-1, with a possible D match to TRBD2 (6 bases). Germline V gene lookup returns CDR1 SGHRS and CDR2 YFSETQ. The V gene lost 2 bases and the J gene lost 1 base, with 22 bases spanning the gap. The CDR3 is 19 amino acids. CDR3 amino acids: CASSFFWRDVPGSYNEQFF. CDR3 nucleotides: TGCGCCAGCAGCTTTTTTTGGCGGGATGTCCCTGGGTCCTACAATGAGCAGTTCTTC.

The genes are TRBV4-3 and TRBJ2-3, with 8 bases fitting TRBD1. Germline lookup yields CDR1 LGHNA and CDR2 YSLEER. The CDR3 totals 16 residues. V dropped 5 bases and J dropped 2; count of bases not matched to a gene: 9. For the CDR3, the DNA is TGCGCCAGCAGCGCGCAGACAGGGGCCCCCACAGATACGCAGTATTTT. Its translation is CASSAQTGAPTDTQYF.

The chain links TRBV9 to TRBJ1-1, with 7 bases that match TRBD1. CDR3 length: 14 amino acids. Trimming took 0 bases from V and 5 from J; bases not matched to a gene: 4. Germline values: CDR1 SGDLS, CDR2 YYNGEE. CDR3 residues: CASSVGQGGTEAFF. The CDR3 bases are TGTGCCAGCAGCGTAGGACAGGGCGGGACTGAAGCTTTCTTT.

This chain joins TRBV9 and TRBJ2-1; 7 bases agree with TRBD2. CDR3 length: 15 amino acids. Germline V gene data show CDR1 as SGDLS and CDR2 as YYNGEE. Losses at the gene ends were 3 bases for V and 2 bases for J; bases not matched to a gene: 5. The CDR3 spells CASSGSGAPYNEQFF. The CDR3 DNA reads as TGTGCCAGCAGCGGAAGCGGGGCTCCCTACAATGAGCAGTTCTTC.

V and J are TRBV5-1 and TRBJ2-1; the D gene is possibly TRBD1 (6 bases). The length of the CDR3 is 13 residues. CDR1 SGHRS and CDR2 YFSETQ come from the germline V gene. Trimming left V 5 bases short and J 7 bases short, with 13 bases between. The CDR3 region is CASRTWGQNEQFF. The CDR3 bases are TGCGCCAGCAGAACATGGGGGCAGAATGAGCAGTTCTTC.

The chain has TRBV6-5 and TRBJ1-1; 9 nucleotides match TRBD1. The CDR3 is made up of 11 amino acids. CDR1 is MNHEY, CDR2 SVGAGI, per germline. The J segment lost 10 bases and the V segment lost 6 bases, leaving 3 bases of the junction unmatched. The CDR3 here is CASSPGQGAFF. The CDR3 nucleotides read TGTGCCAGCAGCCCGGGACAGGGAGCTTTCTTT.

This clone appeared a single time. This CDR3 reads CASGLGTGRTEAFF. The CDR3 DNA reads as TGTGCCAGCGGGCTCGGGACAGGGAGGACTGAAGCTTTCTTT. The V and J genes are TRBV28 and TRBJ1-1, with TRBD1 identical over 9 bases. Germline V gene sequence: CDR1 MDHEN, CDR2 SYDVKM. With 8 bases clipped from V and 5 bases from J, the junction kept 9 bases outside the gene matches. There are 14 residues in the CDR3.

The V gene is TRBV5-4, the J gene TRBJ2-2; the D gene is possibly TRBD2 (5 bases). CDR1 is SGHNT and CDR2 is YYREEE in the germline V gene (reference sequence). Trimming took off 4 bases at V and 4 bases at J, with 8 bases between the two ends. This CDR3 comprises 13 residues. CDR3: CASSRTGTGELFF. DNA of the CDR3: TGTGCCAGCAGCCGGACTGGCACCGGGGAGCTGTTTTTT.

The J gene is TRBJ1-3, the V gene TRBV6-6, with 10 bases lining up with TRBD1. Germline trimming cut 7 bases from V and 4 bases from J; bases unmatched to any gene: 10. The CDR3 contains 16 residues. Germline CDR1 is MNHNY and CDR2 is SVGAGI (reference sequence). For the CDR3, the DNA is TGTGCCAGCATCCCGGGACAGGGGACGGCCGGAAACACCATATATTTT. It specifies CASIPGQGTAGNTIYF.

This sequence joins TRBV6-6 and TRBJ1-1; TRBD1 agrees at 9 bases. This CDR3 region has 15 residues. Germline CDR1 reads MNHNY; CDR2 reads SVGAGI (reference sequence). V shed 6 bases, J shed 1 base, and the junction held 6 bases outside the gene matches. The CDR3 DNA follows: TGTGCCAGCAGCCTAAACAGGGGGCAGAACACTGAAGCTTTCTTT. Its protein is CASSLNRGQNTEAFF.